The 22 T cell receptor beta chains below were found in one sample sequenced in a study of blood T cell repertoires in COVID-19. Profiling relied on immunoSEQ multiplex PCR, and the TCRdb table lists in-frame clones only, not all of them. The repertoire holds over 60,000 clones, with less than 85% as singletons. Material for sequencing was peripheral blood. Every receptor here comes from a man in his fifties or sixties with COVID-19, enrolled during active disease.

This sequence joins TRBV10-3 and TRBJ1-2; no clear D gene. The CDR3 is 15 amino acids. Germline CDR1 reads ENHRY; CDR2 reads SYGVKD. Trimming took 4 bases from V and 2 from J, leaving 14 bases between them. The CDR3 DNA follows: TGTGCCATCAGTGGCAGCGAGACTTTAAACTATGGCTACACCTTC. Its protein product is CAISGSETLNYGYTF.

The chain joins TRBV7-3 to TRBJ2-2; the match to TRBD2 covers 11 bases. The CDR3 loop spans 15 amino acids. Unmatched junction bases numbered 7, after V lost 6 bases and J lost 7 bases. CDR1 and CDR2 (germline): SGHTA, FQGTGA. Here the CDR3 reads CASSSLAGGDGELFF. The CDR3 DNA is TGTGCCAGCAGTTCCCTAGCGGGGGGTGACGGGGAGCTGTTTTTT.

The chain has TRBV5-4 and TRBJ2-5; 13 positions match TRBD2. The CDR3 loop spans 18 amino acids. The V gene end was trimmed by 0 bases and the J gene end by 4 bases; junction bases not matched to a gene: 9. Germline CDR1 and CDR2: SGHNT and YYREEE (reference sequence). Here the CDR3 DNA reads TGTGCCAGCAGCTTGGGTTGGGGGACTAGCGGGGTACGAGAGACCCAGTACTTC. It encodes CASSLGWGTSGVRETQYF.

In this sample, this clone turned up once. This rearrangement joins TRBV7-2 to TRBJ2-2, with a weak D call TRBD2 (5 bases). Germline lookup yields CDR1 SGHTA and CDR2 FQGNSA. Trimming stripped 3 bases from V and 4 bases from J, with 9 bases between. The CDR3 has 14 residues. CDR3 region: CASSLEAFTGELFF. Here the CDR3 DNA reads TGTGCCAGCAGCTTGGAGGCATTCACCGGGGAGCTGTTTTTT.

The chain combines TRBV19 with TRBJ2-1; the match to TRBD2 covers 8 bases. Germline V gene data show CDR1 as LNHDA and CDR2 as SQIVND (reference sequence). CDR3 length: 15 amino acids. The ends lost 5 bases at V and 5 bases at J; junction bases unmatched: 8. DNA of the CDR3: TGTGCCAGTAGTGACGGGGGGGGTTATAACAATGAGCAGTTCTTC. This encodes CASSDGGGYNNEQFF.

V and J are TRBV19 and TRBJ1-4; 8 bases agree with TRBD1. V gave up 5 bases and J gave up 2 bases; unmatched junction bases: 10. CDR1 and CDR2 (germline): LNHDA, SQIVND (reference sequence). The CDR3 totals 17 residues. In DNA, the CDR3 is TGTGCCAGTAGTTTATCAGCAGGGGGCTGGACTAATGAAAAACTGTTTTTT. It translates to CASSLSAGGWTNEKLFF. Drawing the rest from reference TRBV19 and TRBJ1-4, the complete variable domain is DGGITQSPKYLFRKEGQNVTLSCEQNLNHDAMYWYRQDPGQGLRLIYYSQIVNDFQKGDIAEGYSVSREKKESFPLTVTSAQKNPTAFYLCASSLSAGGWTNEKLFFGSGTQLSVL.

The gene calls are TRBV4-1 and TRBJ1-6; 9 nucleotides align to TRBD1. Trimming cost V 0 bases and J 0 bases; bases outside gene matches: 3. Germline assignment: CDR1 MGHRA and CDR2 YSYEKL. This CDR3 spans 18 amino acids. CDR3 DNA: TGCGCCAGCAGCCAAGATGGACAGGGGAGCTCCTATAATTCACCCCTCCACTTT. Residues: CASSQDGQGSSYNSPLHF.

This clone has more than one count but fewer than ten. The V call is TRBV4-2, the J call TRBJ1-1, with 8 bases fitting TRBD1. The V gene's germline CDR1 is LGHNA and CDR2 YNFKEQ. V was clipped by 2 bases and J by 4 bases; unmatched bases: 6. The CDR3 is 15 residues long. CDR3 bases: TGTGCCAGCAGCCAACAGACAGGGGAGGCCACTGAAGCTTTCTTT. Translated, it gives CASSQQTGEATEAFF.

The genes are TRBV28 and TRBJ2-7; the match to TRBD2 covers 13 bases. This CDR3 has 17 amino acids. The germline V gene has CDR1 MDHEN and CDR2 SYDVKM. V was pared by 3 bases and J by 0 bases, with 5 bases of the junction left unmatched. The CDR3 DNA reads as TGTGCCAGCAGTTTGGGACTAGCGGGGCCCCGCTCCTACGAGCAGTACTTC. This sequence encodes CASSLGLAGPRSYEQYF. The full variable domain, its missing parts supplied by reference TRBV28 and TRBJ2-7, is DVKVTQSSRYLVKRTGEKVFLECVQDMDHENMFWYRQDPGLGLRLIYFSYDVKMKEKGDIPEGYSVSREKKERFSLILESASTNQTSMYLCASSLGLAGPRSYEQYFGPGTRLTVT.

J is TRBJ2-7 and V is TRBV7-9, with a tentative D call TRBD1 (5 bases). Per germline, CDR1 SEHNR and CDR2 FQNEAQ (reference sequence). There are 12 residues in the CDR3. The V gene lost 2 bases and the J gene lost 4 bases, with 6 bases spanning the gap. CDR3 residues: CASSLQGYEQYF. CDR3 in DNA: TGTGCCAGCAGCTTACAGGGTTACGAGCAGTACTTC.

The chain has TRBV5-1 and TRBJ1-2; the match to TRBD1 covers 11 bases. The CDR3 length is 15 residues. V trimming: 0 bases; J trimming: 4 bases; junction bases outside the gene matches: 2. CDR1 is SGHRS and CDR2 is YFSETQ in the germline V gene. Here the CDR3 DNA reads TGCGCCAGCAGCTTGGGGACAGGGGGCATCTATGGCTACACCTTC. It yields the protein CASSLGTGGIYGYTF.

The chain combines TRBV10-3 with TRBJ1-5; TRBD1 matches at 9 bases. V dropped 8 bases and J dropped 11; count of bases not matched to a gene: 13. Looked up from germline, CDR1 is ENHRY and CDR2 is SYGVKD. The CDR3 sequence is 14 residues long. The CDR3 DNA sequence: TGTGCCATCCAAGCGGGACAGGGTAACTCGGCCCAGCATTTT. Its translation is CAIQAGQGNSAQHF.

The chain is built from TRBV18 and TRBJ1-5; D not resolved. The germline V and J ends were trimmed by 2 bases and 2 bases, with 10 bases remaining between them. Germline V gives CDR1 KGHSH, CDR2 LQKENI. This CDR3 has 15 residues. Here the CDR3 reads CASSPGVGGNQPQHF. For the CDR3, the DNA is TGTGCCAGCTCACCAGGGGTCGGGGGCAATCAGCCCCAGCATTTT.

V gene TRBV19 combines with J gene TRBJ1-6, with 9 nucleotides matching TRBD1. The CDR3 contains 14 residues. Trimming took 8 bases from V and 7 from J; bases not matched to a gene: 6. In germline, CDR1 is LNHDA, CDR2 SQIVND (reference sequence). The DNA for the CDR3 is TGTGCCAGTCAGGCGACAGGGGGAAATTCACCCCTCCACTTT. Its protein is CASQATGGNSPLHF. The full variable domain, with the rest looked up from reference TRBV19 and TRBJ1-6, is DGGITQSPKYLFRKEGQNVTLSCEQNLNHDAMYWYRQDPGQGLRLIYYSQIVNDFQKGDIAEGYSVSREKKESFPLTVTSAQKNPTAFYLCASQATGGNSPLHFGNGTRLTVT.

The chain recombines TRBV5-6 with TRBJ2-1; 7 bases are a match to TRBD2. CDR3 length: 14 amino acids. V shed 4 bases, J shed 4 bases, and the junction held 5 bases outside the gene matches. Germline V lookup: CDR1 SGHDT, CDR2 YYEEEE. The CDR3 loop reads CASSGWTRYNEQFF. CDR3 nucleotide sequence: TGTGCCAGCAGCGGATGGACTAGGTACAATGAGCAGTTCTTC.

The chain is built from TRBV5-1 and TRBJ1-5; 8 nucleotides match TRBD1. CDR1 is SGHRS, CDR2 YFSETQ, per germline. V gave up 4 bases and J gave up 1 base; unmatched junction bases: 4. This CDR3 is built from 15 residues. CDR3 bases: TGCGCCAGCAGCGAGCAGGGGGCGAGCAATCAGCCCCAGCATTTT. Protein sequence: CASSEQGASNQPQHF.

This clone was picked up one time. The V gene is TRBV6-6, the J gene TRBJ2-3, with D possibly matching TRBD2 (6 bases). V was pared by 6 bases and J by 6 bases, with 34 bases between. Germline V CDR1 and CDR2: MNHNY, SVGAGI (reference sequence). This CDR3 region has 20 residues. As DNA, the CDR3 is TGTGCCAGCAGCCCCCGCTCAACGGGGAGGATCCCCGTCGTAGCGGATACGCAGTATTTT. It yields the protein CASSPRSTGRIPVVADTQYF.

The V gene is TRBV7-3, the J gene TRBJ2-1; D is ambiguous. Germline V lookup: CDR1 SGHTA, CDR2 FQGTGA. This CDR3 spans 13 amino acids. The ends were cut back, 3 bases at V and 7 bases at J, with 10 bases in the middle. CDR3 sequence: CASSFSGSNEQFF. In DNA form, the CDR3 reads TGTGCCAGCAGCTTTTCAGGTAGTAATGAGCAGTTCTTC.

This chain links TRBV5-5 with TRBJ1-2; D may be TRBD1 (6 bases). Germline V CDR1 and CDR2: SGHKS, YYEKEE (reference sequence). Trimming stripped 4 bases from V and 2 bases from J, with 15 bases between. CDR3 length equals 15 residues. In nucleotides, the CDR3 is TGTGCCAGCAGCCCGAAGCAGGGGCTGAACTATGGCTACACCTTC. Its protein product is CASSPKQGLNYGYTF.

The chain has TRBV30 and TRBJ1-3; 7 bases line up with TRBD1. The CDR3 length is 15 residues. With 1 base clipped from V and 2 bases from J, the junction kept 5 bases outside the gene matches. The germline CDR1 and CDR2 sequences are GTSNPN and SVGIG (reference sequence). The CDR3 sequence is CAWSAQGGPGNTIYF. CDR3 bases: TGTGCCTGGAGTGCCCAGGGGGGCCCTGGAAACACCATATATTTT.

To note about this clone: The junction departs from germline at one end; a sequencing error may be responsible. The rearrangement joins TRBV18 to TRBJ2-7; 7 bases are a match to TRBD1. Germline V gives CDR1 KGHSH, CDR2 LQKENI. The CDR3 is 14 residues long. The CDR3 bases are TGTGCCAGCTCGCCACAGGGGTTATTCTACGAGCAGTACTTC. It is translated as CASSPQGLFYEQYF.

V gene TRBV15 combines with J gene TRBJ2-5; tentatively, D is TRBD1 (6 bases). Trimming removed 3 bases from V and 4 bases from J, with 12 bases in between. This CDR3 comprises 14 residues. CDR1 LNHNV and CDR2 YYDKDF come from the germline V gene (reference sequence). CDR3: CATSSTGTTETQYF. CDR3 nucleotides: TGTGCCACCAGCAGCACCGGGACAACAGAGACCCAGTACTTC.